Here is one T cell receptor (beta chain) with its context. The target antigen is unknown. This sample is drawn from a study of tumor and adjacent non-tumor tissue in lung cancer. Study background: There were around 11 adenocarcinoma, a couple of squamous cell carcinoma and 1 small cell lung cancer cases. Each sample yielded 3.5 million to 5 million productive TCRbeta reads on average.

RNA was extracted from bulk tissue without any cell sorting. More than 3 cm separated this lung sample from the edge of the tumor. Between August and November 2014, newly diagnosed, chemotherapy-naive lung cancer patients underwent thoracic surgery in China. Germline V gene data show CDR1 as SNHLY and CDR2 as FYNNEI. The CDR3 has 15 amino acids. V lost 5 bases to trimming and J lost 0 bases, with 11 bases between them. Notes on the study in general: Tumor tissue had significantly higher TCR diversity than normal lung.

The library came from three nested PCR rounds adapted from ARM-PCR protocols. TCRdb ran MiXCR on the multiplex PCR reads and lists one entry per CDR3 protein. In the table there are about 48,000 distinct CDR3 sequences, about 68% of which are singletons. The rearrangement joins TRBV2 to TRBJ1-3; D possibly corresponds to TRBD1 (5 bases). The TCR sequence derives from a woman between 65 and 79 years old with non-small cell lung cancer. Sequenced input: distant non-tumor lung tissue. CDR3 sequence: CASSNTGRSGNTIYF. For the CDR3, the DNA is TGTGCCAGCAGTAATACAGGACGCTCTGGAAACACCATATATTTT.